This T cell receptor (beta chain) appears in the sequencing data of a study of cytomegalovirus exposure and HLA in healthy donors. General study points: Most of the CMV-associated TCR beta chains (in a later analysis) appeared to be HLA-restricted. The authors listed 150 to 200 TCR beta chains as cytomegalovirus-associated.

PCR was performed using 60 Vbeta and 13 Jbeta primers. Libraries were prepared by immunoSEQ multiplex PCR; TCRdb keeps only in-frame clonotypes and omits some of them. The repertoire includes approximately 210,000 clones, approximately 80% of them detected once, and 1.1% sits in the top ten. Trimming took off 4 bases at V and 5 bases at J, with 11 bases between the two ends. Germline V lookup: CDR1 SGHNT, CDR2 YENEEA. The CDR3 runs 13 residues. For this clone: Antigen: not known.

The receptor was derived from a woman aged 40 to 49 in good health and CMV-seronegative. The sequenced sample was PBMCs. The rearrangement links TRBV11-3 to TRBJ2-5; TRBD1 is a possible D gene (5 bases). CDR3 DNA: TGTGCCAGCAGCTCCAGGGCGGCCGAGACCCAGTACTTC. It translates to CASSSRAAETQYF.